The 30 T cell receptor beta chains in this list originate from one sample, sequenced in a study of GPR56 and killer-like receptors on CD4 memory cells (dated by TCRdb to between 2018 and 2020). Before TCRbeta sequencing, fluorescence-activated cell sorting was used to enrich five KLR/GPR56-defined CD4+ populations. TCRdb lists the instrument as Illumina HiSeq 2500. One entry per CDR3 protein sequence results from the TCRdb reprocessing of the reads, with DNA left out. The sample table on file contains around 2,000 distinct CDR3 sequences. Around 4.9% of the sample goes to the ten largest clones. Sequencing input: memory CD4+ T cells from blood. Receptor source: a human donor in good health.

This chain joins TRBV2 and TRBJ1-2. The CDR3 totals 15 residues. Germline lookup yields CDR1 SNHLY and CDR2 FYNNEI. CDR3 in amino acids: CASNTKSYFNYGYTF.

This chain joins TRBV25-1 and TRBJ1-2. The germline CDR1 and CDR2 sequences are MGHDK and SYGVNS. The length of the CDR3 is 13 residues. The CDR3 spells CASSPAARSGYTF.

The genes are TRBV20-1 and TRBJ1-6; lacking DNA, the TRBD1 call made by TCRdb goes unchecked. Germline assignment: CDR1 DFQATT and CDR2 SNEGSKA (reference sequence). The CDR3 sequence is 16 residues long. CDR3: CSARGQDRSVDSPLHF.

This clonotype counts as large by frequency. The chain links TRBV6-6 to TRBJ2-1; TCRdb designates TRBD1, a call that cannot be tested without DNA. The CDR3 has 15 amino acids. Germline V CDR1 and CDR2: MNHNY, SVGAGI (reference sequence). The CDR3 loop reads CASIKGGTHYNEQFF.

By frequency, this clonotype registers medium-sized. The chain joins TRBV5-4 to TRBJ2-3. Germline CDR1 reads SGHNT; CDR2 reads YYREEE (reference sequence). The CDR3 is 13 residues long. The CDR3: CASSFGGTDTQYF.

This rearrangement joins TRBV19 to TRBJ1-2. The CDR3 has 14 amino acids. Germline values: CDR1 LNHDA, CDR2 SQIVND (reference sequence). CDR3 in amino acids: CASSLREGAYGYTF.

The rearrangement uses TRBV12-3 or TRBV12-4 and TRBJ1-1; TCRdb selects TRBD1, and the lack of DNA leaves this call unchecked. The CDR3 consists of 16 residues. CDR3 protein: CASSPSTGFGDTEAFF.

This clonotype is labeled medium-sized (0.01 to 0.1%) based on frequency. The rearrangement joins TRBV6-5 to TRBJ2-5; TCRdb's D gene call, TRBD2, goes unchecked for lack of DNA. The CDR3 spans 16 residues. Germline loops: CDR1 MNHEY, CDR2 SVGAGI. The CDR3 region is CASSFGTSGQVETQYF.

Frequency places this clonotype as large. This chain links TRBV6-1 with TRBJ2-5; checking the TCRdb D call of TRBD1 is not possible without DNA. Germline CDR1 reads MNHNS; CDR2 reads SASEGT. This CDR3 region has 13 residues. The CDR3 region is CASRTTGTETQYF.

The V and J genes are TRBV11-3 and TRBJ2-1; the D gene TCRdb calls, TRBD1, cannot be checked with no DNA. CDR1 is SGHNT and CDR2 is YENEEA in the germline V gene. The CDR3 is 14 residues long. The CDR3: CASSPRQGKNEQFF.

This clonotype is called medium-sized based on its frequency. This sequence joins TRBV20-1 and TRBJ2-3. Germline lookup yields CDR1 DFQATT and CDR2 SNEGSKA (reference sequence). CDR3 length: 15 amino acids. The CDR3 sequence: CSARDRVGSTDTQYF.

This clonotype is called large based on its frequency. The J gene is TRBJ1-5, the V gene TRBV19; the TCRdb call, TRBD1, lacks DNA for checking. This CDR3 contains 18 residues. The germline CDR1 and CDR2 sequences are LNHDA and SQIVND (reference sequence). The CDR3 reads CASSILTGRVRSNQPQHF.

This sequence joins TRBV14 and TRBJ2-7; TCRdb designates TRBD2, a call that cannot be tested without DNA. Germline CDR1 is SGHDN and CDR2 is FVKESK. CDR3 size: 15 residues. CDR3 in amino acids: CASRQGTSGSHEQYF. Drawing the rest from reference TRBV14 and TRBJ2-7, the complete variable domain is EAGVTQFPSHSVIEKGQTVTLRCDPISGHDNLYWYRRVMGKEIKFLLHFVKESKQDESGMPNNRFLAERTGGTYSTLKVQPAELEDSGVYFCASRQGTSGSHEQYFGPGTRLTVT.

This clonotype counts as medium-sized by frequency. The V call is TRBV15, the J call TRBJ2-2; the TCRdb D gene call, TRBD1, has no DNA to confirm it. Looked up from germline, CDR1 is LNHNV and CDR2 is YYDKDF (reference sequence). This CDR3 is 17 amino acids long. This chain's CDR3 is CATSSGPREGNTGELFF.

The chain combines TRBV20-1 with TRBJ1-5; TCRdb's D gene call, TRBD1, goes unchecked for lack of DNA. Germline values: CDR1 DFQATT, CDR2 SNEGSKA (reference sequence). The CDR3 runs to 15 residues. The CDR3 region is CSVPPLGQPNQPQHF.

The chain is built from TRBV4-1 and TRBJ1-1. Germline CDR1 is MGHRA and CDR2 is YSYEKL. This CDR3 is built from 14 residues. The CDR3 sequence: CASSQDLDGWRAFF.

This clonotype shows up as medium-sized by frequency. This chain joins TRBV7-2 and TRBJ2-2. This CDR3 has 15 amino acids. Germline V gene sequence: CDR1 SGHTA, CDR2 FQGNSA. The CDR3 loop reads CASSKEILATGELFF.

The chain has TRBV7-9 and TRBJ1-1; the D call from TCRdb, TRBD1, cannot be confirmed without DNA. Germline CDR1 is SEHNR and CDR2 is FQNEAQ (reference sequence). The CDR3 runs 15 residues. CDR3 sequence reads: CASSLVSGVNTEAFF.

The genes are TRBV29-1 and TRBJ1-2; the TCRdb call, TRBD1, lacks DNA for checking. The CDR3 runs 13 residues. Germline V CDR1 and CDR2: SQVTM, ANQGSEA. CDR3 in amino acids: CSVGDRGPAGYTF.

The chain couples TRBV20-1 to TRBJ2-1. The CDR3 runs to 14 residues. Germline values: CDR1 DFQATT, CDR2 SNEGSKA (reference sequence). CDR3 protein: CSASDGSSYNEQFF.

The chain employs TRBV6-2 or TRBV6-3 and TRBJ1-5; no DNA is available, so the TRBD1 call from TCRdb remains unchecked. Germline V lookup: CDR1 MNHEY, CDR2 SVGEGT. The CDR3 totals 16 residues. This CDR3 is CASSYDSGTSNQPQHF.

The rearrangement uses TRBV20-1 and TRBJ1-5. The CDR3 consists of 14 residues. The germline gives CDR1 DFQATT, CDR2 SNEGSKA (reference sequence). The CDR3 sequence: CSARDKTAGQPQHF.

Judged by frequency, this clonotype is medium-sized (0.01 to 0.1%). The CDR3 region is CASSLIGTNEQFF. The gene calls are TRBV11-1 and TRBJ2-1; lacking DNA, the TRBD2 call made by TCRdb goes unchecked. The germline gives CDR1 SGHAT, CDR2 FQDESV (reference sequence). The length of the CDR3 is 13 residues.

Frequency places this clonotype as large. CDR3 amino acids: CATRGYNEQFF. The V and J genes are TRBV24-1 and TRBJ2-1. The CDR3 is made up of 11 amino acids. CDR1 is KGHDR, CDR2 SFDVKD, per germline.

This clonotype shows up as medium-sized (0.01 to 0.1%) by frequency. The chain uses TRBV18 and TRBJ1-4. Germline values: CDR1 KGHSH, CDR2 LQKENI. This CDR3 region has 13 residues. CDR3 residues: CASSPGEREKLFF.

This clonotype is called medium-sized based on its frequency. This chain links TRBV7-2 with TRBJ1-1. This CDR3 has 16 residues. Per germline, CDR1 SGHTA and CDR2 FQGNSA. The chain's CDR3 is CASSFPNKDMNTEAFF.

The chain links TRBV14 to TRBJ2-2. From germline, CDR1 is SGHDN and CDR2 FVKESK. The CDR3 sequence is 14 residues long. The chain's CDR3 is CASSQWRNTGELFF.

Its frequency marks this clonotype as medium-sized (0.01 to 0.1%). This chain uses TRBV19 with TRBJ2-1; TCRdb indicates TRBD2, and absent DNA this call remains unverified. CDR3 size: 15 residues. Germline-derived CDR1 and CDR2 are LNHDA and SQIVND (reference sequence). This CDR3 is CASTKSGGAYNEQFF.

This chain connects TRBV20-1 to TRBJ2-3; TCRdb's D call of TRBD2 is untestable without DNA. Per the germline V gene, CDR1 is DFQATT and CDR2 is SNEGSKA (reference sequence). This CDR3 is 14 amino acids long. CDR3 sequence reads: CSARGTSGGSAQYF.

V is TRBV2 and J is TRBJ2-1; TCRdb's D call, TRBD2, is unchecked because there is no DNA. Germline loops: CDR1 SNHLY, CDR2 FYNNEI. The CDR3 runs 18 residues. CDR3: CASSEALGTSGTYNEQFF.